This TCR beta chain derives from a study of response to subunit inactivated influenza vaccine. This clonotype showed up just a few times. The antigen is unknown. Study-wide results and caveats: The authors proposed limited new T cell recruitment per seasonal influenza vaccination.

TCRdb reanalysed the RT-PCR reads using MiXCR and keeps one entry per CDR3 protein. The table has hundreds of thousands of distinct CDR3 sequences, roughly 10% seen once. The CDR3 consists of 19 residues. With V trimmed by 2 bases and J by 7 bases, 18 bases remained unmatched. Germline V lookup: CDR1 SGHNT, CDR2 YYREEE (reference sequence). Source: PBMCs from blood, taken on the day of vaccination. The rearrangement joins TRBV5-4 to TRBJ2-1; 10 bases line up with TRBD2. This receptor was taken from a man over 45 who received an inactivated influenza vaccine. The CDR3 region is CASSLGGDGWLAGENEQFF. The CDR3 nucleotides read TGTGCCAGCAGCTTAGGCGGGGATGGCTGGCTAGCGGGGGAAAATGAGCAGTTCTTC.